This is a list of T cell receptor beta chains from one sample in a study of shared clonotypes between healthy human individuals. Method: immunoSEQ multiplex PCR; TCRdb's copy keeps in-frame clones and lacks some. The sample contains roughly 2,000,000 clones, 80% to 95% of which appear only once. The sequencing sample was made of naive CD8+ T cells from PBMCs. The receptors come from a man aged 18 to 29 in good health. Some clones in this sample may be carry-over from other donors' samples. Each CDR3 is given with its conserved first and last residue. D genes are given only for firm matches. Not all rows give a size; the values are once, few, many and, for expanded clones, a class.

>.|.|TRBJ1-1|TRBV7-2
TGTGCCAGCAGCTTAGTCCTGATGGGGGCCACTGAAGCTTTCTTT
CASSLVLMGATEAFF
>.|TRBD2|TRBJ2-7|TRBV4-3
TGCGCCAGCAGCCAAGATTGGGCGGGAGGGACTTACGAGCAGTACTTC
CASSQDWAGGTYEQYF
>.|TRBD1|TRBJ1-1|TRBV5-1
TGCGCCAGCAGCTTCTGGCCAGGGGGCGCGAGTACCACTGAAGCTTTCTTT
CASSFWPGGASTTEAFF
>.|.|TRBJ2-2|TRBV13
TGTGCCAGCAGCTCGTATAGCGGGGAGCTGTTTTTT
CASSSYSGELFF
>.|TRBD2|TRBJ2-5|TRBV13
TGTGCCAGCAGCTTAGTTCCCCTGACTAGCGGCAGGAAAGAGACCCAGTACTTC
CASSLVPLTSGRKETQYF
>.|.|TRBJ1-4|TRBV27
TGTGCCAGCAGTTGGGCCGGGAGGATTGAAAAACTGTTTTTT
CASSWAGRIEKLFF
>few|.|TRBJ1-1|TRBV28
TGTGCCAGCACCCATCAGGGGCACACTGAAGCTTTCTTT
CASTHQGHTEAFF
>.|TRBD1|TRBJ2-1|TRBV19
TGTGCCAGTAGTTATCGGCAGGGGGCTTTCCCCGAGTTCTTC
CASSYRQGAFPEFF
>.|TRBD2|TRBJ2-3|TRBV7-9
TGTGCCAGCAGTCCCCGGGGGGAGGCAGATACGCAGTATTTT
CASSPRGEADTQYF
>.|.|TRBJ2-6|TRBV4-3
TGCGCCAGCAGCCAAGCCTACAGGGGAGGTCCTGGGGCCAACATCCTGACTTTC
CASSQAYRGGPGANILTF
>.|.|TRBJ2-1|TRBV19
TGTGCCAGTAGTATTGGGGGACGGTCCTCCTACAATGAGCAGTTCTTC
CASSIGGRSSYNEQFF
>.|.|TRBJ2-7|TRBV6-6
TGTGCCAGCAGTAGGGGAGCGGTAGGGTCTACGGAGCAGTACTTC
CASSRGAVGSTEQYF
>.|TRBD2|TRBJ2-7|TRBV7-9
TGTGCCAGCAGCTGGCCGGGGACTAGCGCGGGTGAGCAGTACTTC
CASSWPGTSAGEQYF
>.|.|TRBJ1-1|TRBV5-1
TGCGCCAGCAGCTTGGCCGACCCACATAACACTGAAGCTTTCTTT
CASSLADPHNTEAFF
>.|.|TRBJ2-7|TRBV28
TGTGCCAGCTCGGGTCCAAGCTCCTACGAGCAGTACTTC
CASSGPSSYEQYF
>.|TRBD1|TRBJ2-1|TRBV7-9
TGTGCCAGCAGAGTTTTGACAGGGGTCAATGAGCAGTTCTTC
CASRVLTGVNEQFF
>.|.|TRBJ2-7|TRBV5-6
TGTGCCAGCAGCGGTGTCAGGGGTCACGAGCAGTACTTC
CASSGVRGHEQYF
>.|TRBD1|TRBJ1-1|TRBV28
TGTGCCAGCAGTTTATGGCAGGGGGCTGGCACTGAAGCTTTCTTT
CASSLWQGAGTEAFF
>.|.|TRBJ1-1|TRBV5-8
TGTGCCAGCAGCTTGGCAGGGCCGAACACTGAAGCTTTCTTT
CASSLAGPNTEAFF
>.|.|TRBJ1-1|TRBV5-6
TGTGCCAGCAGCTTTGGAGGGCAGGGAATGAACACTGAAGCTTTCTTT
CASSFGGQGMNTEAFF
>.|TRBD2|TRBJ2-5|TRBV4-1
TGCGCCAGCAGCCACGGGACTACCGACCAAGAGACCCAGTACTTC
CASSHGTTDQETQYF
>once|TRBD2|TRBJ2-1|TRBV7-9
TGTGCCAGCAGCCCGGGAGCTAGCGGGACTAATGAGCAGTTCTTC
CASSPGASGTNEQFF
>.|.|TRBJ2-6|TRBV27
TGTGCCAGCAGTTTTGTCGGCCGGCCCGGCGTCCTGACTTTC
CASSFVGRPGVLTF
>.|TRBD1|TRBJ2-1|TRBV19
TGTGCCAGTAGTGTTACAGGGGGTGGCTCCTACAATGAGCAGTTCTTC
CASSVTGGGSYNEQFF
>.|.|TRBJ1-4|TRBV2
TGTGCCAGCAGTTCGGATTTGGTTAATGAAAAACTGTTTTTT
CASSSDLVNEKLFF
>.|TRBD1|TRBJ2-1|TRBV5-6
TGTGCCAGCAGCTTAGGGACAGGGGGCTACAATGAGCAGTTCTTC
CASSLGTGGYNEQFF
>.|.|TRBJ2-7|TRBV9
TGTGCCAGCAGCGTAGCTTCAGACCCCTACGAGCAGTACTTC
CASSVASDPYEQYF
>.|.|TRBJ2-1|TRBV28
TGTGCCAGCAGTCTCCCAGCCCTAGGACTACCCAATGAGCAGTTCTTC
CASSLPALGLPNEQFF
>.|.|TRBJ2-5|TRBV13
TGTGCCAGCAGCCCCGGGTTCCAAGAGACCCAGTACTTC
CASSPGFQETQYF
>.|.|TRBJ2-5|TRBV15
TGTGCCACCAGCAGAGATCGGGCAGGGGCAGAGACCCAGTACTTC
CATSRDRAGAETQYF
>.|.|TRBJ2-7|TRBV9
TGTGCCAGCAGCGTAGAGCAGGGTGGATCCGAGCAGTACTTC
CASSVEQGGSEQYF
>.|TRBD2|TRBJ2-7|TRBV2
TGTGCCAGCTGGCCGATCCTTGAGCGGGAGGCTGGATACGAGCAGTACTTC
CASWPILEREAGYEQYF
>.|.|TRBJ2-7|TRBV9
TGTGCCAGCAGCGTCGGCGGGATCTCCTACGAGCAGTACTTC
CASSVGGISYEQYF
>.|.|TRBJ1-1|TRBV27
TGTGCCAGCAGTTACGGGGGTAACACTGAAGCTTTCTTT
CASSYGGNTEAFF
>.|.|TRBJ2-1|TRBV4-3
TGCGCCAGCAGCCAAGACAGCTCCTACAATGAGCAGTTCTTC
CASSQDSSYNEQFF
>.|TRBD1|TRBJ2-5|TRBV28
TGTGCCAGCAGCCCAACGACAGGGAAACTACAAGAGACCCAGTACTTC
CASSPTTGKLQETQYF
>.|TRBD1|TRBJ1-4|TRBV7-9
TGTGCCAGCAGCGCACCCCGACAGGGCCTTCGGGAAAAACTGTTTTTT
CASSAPRQGLREKLFF
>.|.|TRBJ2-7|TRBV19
TGTGCCAGTCCCTACGGGAGATTGAGCGAGCAGTACTTC
CASPYGRLSEQYF
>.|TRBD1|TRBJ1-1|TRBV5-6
TGTGCCAGCAGCGACTTCACCAGGGGGATGAACACTGAAGCTTTCTTT
CASSDFTRGMNTEAFF
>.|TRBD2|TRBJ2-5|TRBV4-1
TGCGCCAGCAGCCAATCTTCTCGACTAGCGGGAGGGTACCCAAGAGCGGAGACCCAGTACTTC
CASSQSSRLAGGYPRAETQYF
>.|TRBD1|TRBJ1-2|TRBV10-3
TGTGCCATCAGTGAGCCCGGGACAGGGAACTATGGCTACACCTTC
CAISEPGTGNYGYTF
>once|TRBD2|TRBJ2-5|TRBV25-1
TGTGCCAGCAGTGAATATCGGGTTAGTAGCGGGAGACAAGAGACCCAGTACTTC
CASSEYRVSSGRQETQYF
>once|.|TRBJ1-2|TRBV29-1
TGCAGCGTGTCAAAAGGGCAGGGTTACACTAGCGGCTACACCTTC
CSVSKGQGYTSGYTF
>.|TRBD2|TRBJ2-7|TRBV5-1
TGCGCCAGCAGCTTTGAGGGCGGGAGGACCTACGAGCAGTACTTC
CASSFEGGRTYEQYF
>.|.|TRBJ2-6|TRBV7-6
TGTGCCAGCAGTAACTCTGGGGCCAACGTCCTGACTTTC
CASSNSGANVLTF
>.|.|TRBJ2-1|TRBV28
TGTGCCAGCAGTTTAATGGGGCTAGCTGGTGAGCAGTTCTTC
CASSLMGLAGEQFF
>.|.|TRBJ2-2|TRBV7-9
TGTGCCAGCAGCTTAGCGCATGGGGGACCCACCGGGGAGCTGTTTTTT
CASSLAHGGPTGELFF
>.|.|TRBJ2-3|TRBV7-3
TGTGCCAGCAGCTTAAAGGGCGGCTCTAGCACAGATACGCAGTATTTT
CASSLKGGSSTDTQYF
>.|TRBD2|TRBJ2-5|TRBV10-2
TGCGCCAGCAGTGAGCTAGCGGGAGCTTTTCGCCAAGAGACCCAGTACTTC
CASSELAGAFRQETQYF
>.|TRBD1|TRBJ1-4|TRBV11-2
TGTGCCAGCAGCTTAGATCCCAGGGGGGATGAAAAACTGTTTTTT
CASSLDPRGDEKLFF
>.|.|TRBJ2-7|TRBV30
TGTGCCTGGAGTGCCGGGGCTAGGTTTTTCTTC
CAWSAGARFFF
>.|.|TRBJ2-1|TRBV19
TGTGCCAGTAGAAGGCGGTCCTACAATGAGCAGTTCTTC
CASRRRSYNEQFF
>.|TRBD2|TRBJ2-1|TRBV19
TGTGCCAGTAGTATGACTAGCGGGAGGGTTTACAATGAGCAGTTCTTC
CASSMTSGRVYNEQFF
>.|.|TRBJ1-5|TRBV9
TGTGCCAGCAGCGTAGGGGGGGGCGATCAGCCCCAGCATTTT
CASSVGGGDQPQHF